One T cell receptor beta chain is described in this entry. A much larger clone lies one base from this, so it may be a read error. The CDR3 sequence is 14 residues long. The source of the sample is a study of T-cell reconstitution after alpha-beta-depleted transplantation in children. The TCRbeta library was prepared with unique molecular identifiers. TCRdb reprocessed the PCR reads via MiXCR and lists one record per CDR3 protein. Altogether 240,000 or so distinct CDR3 sequences are present, around 11% being singletons, with the ten largest covering about 2.6%. This TCR came from a human donor who donated a stem cell graft to a child with acute lymphoblastic leukemia. V gene TRBV12-3 or TRBV12-4 combines with J gene TRBJ1-1; a weak D match, TRBD1 (5 bases). Material: PBMCs from the stem cell graft donor, obtained from the stem cell graft. CDR3 sequence reads: CASKKTVGNTDAFF. CDR3 nucleotide sequence: TGTGCCAGCAAGAAGACAGTCGGGAACACTGACGCTTTCTTT.